Below, 7 T cell receptor beta chains from the same sample are listed, as sequenced in a study of blood T cell repertoires in COVID-19. Generated by immunoSEQ multiplex PCR, the TCRdb table keeps only in-frame clones and is missing some. The table records some 150,000 clones, 80% to 90% of them present only once. The specimen was peripheral blood. These receptors were taken from a human donor in a cohort sampled during active COVID-19.

The CDR3 nucleotides are TGTGCCAGCAGCCCTCACGGACAGGACTCCTACGAGCAGTACTTC. It translates to CASSPHGQDSYEQYF. The chain carries TRBV9 and TRBJ2-7; 7 bases are shared with TRBD1. J was trimmed by 0 bases and V by 4 bases; bases with no gene match: 7. Per the germline V gene, CDR1 is SGDLS and CDR2 is YYNGEE. This CDR3 region has 15 residues.

The genes are TRBV10-3 and TRBJ2-2, with 10 bases aligning to TRBD2. The CDR3 has 18 amino acids. Germline loops: CDR1 ENHRY, CDR2 SYGVKD. V was pared by 3 bases and J by 1 base, with 8 bases of the junction left unmatched. The CDR3 DNA sequence: TGTGCCATCAGTGAAGGTGTTAGCGGGGGGCGGAACACCGGGGAGCTGTTTTTT. Protein: CAISEGVSGGRNTGELFF.

Only a few counts were recorded for this clone. V gene TRBV5-4 combines with J gene TRBJ1-2; 7 positions agree with TRBD1. Germline V gene lookup returns CDR1 SGHNT and CDR2 YYREEE (reference sequence). The CDR3 consists of 13 residues. V gave up 3 bases and J gave up 5 bases; unmatched junction bases: 4. The CDR3 DNA follows: TGTGCCAGCAGCTACGACAGGGAATATGGCTACACCTTC. Amino acids: CASSYDREYGYTF.

The V call is TRBV5-4, the J call TRBJ2-3; 7 bases fit TRBD2. The CDR3 totals 17 residues. V trimming: 4 bases; J trimming: 4 bases; junction bases outside the gene matches: 15. Germline V gene lookup returns CDR1 SGHNT and CDR2 YYREEE (reference sequence). The CDR3 DNA is TGTGCCAGCAGCAGCCGGACTAGTCCTCAACGAGCAGATACGCAGTATTTT. Translated: CASSSRTSPQRADTQYF.

The chain has TRBV3-1 (or the pseudogene TRBV3-2) and TRBJ2-5, with 12 bases lining up with TRBD2. In germline, CDR1 is LGHDT, CDR2 YNNKEL (reference sequence). The CDR3 is made up of 17 amino acids. The V gene end was trimmed by 4 bases and the J gene end by 2 bases; junction bases not matched to a gene: 8. CDR3 bases: TGTGCCAGCAGCCTAGGACTAGCGGGGCTCACACAAGAGACCCAGTACTTC. It encodes CASSLGLAGLTQETQYF.

The chain couples TRBV9 to TRBJ2-3; 11 bases line up with TRBD2. The CDR3 extends over 17 amino acids. The germline V gene encodes CDR1 SGDLS and CDR2 YYNGEE. Germline trimming cut 2 bases from V and 1 base from J; bases unmatched to any gene: 6. The CDR3 bases are TGTGCCAGCAGCGTTAGAGGACTAGCGGGCCGCACAGATACGCAGTATTTT. Translating it yields CASSVRGLAGRTDTQYF.

J is TRBJ2-1 and V is TRBV15; 7 nucleotides align to TRBD1. V was pared by 0 bases and J by 6 bases, with 17 bases of the junction left unmatched. Germline V gene data show CDR1 as LNHNV and CDR2 as YYDKDF (reference sequence). The CDR3 is 19 amino acids. The CDR3 spells CATSRDRDREARGSNEQFF. As DNA, the CDR3 is TGTGCCACCAGCAGAGATCGAGACAGGGAAGCCAGGGGGTCCAATGAGCAGTTCTTC.